These T cell receptor beta chains were read from a single sample in a study of cytomegalovirus exposure and HLA in healthy donors. Clones were read by immunoSEQ multiplex PCR, and TCRdb kept only the in-frame ones, dropping some. The sample lists 95,000 to 150,000 clones, around 85% seen once, with 2.1% in the top ten. Specimen: PBMCs. The origin of the receptors is a man aged 30 to 39 in good health and CMV-seronegative. Each CDR3 is given with its conserved first and last residue. Fields, in order: D gene, CDR3 length, clone size, V gene, J gene, CDR3 DNA, CDR3 protein. A D gene is named only where the DNA matches it firmly. The size entry is marked missing in some rows and otherwise reads once, few, many or a size class.

D gene: TRBD2; CDR3 length: 14; clone size: NA; V gene: TRBV2; J gene: TRBJ2-7; CDR3 DNA: TGTGCCAGCAGTGGACTAGCGGGGGGCTACGAGCAGTACTTC; CDR3 protein: CASSGLAGGYEQYF
D gene: NA; CDR3 length: 14; clone size: NA; V gene: TRBV19; J gene: TRBJ2-3; CDR3 DNA: TGTGCCAGTAGGGAGGGGCTTTACACAGATACGCAGTATTTT; CDR3 protein: CASREGLYTDTQYF
D gene: NA; CDR3 length: 12; clone size: NA; V gene: TRBV5-4; J gene: TRBJ2-5; CDR3 DNA: TGTGCCAGCAGTCCGGGTGGGGAGACCCAGTACTTC; CDR3 protein: CASSPGGETQYF
D gene: TRBD2; CDR3 length: 13; clone size: NA; V gene: TRBV5-4; J gene: TRBJ2-5; CDR3 DNA: TGTGCCAGCAGGTACGGGGGGGAAGAGACCCAGTACTTC; CDR3 protein: CASRYGGEETQYF
D gene: NA; CDR3 length: 16; clone size: NA; V gene: TRBV15; J gene: TRBJ1-2; CDR3 DNA: TGTGCCACCAGCAGTATGTATGGGGTTACCAGGGGTGGCTACACCTTC; CDR3 protein: CATSSMYGVTRGGYTF
D gene: TRBD2; CDR3 length: 16; clone size: NA; V gene: TRBV7-8; J gene: TRBJ2-3; CDR3 DNA: TGTGCCAGCAGCCATCGACTAGCGGGGAGAACAGATACGCAGTATTTT; CDR3 protein: CASSHRLAGRTDTQYF
D gene: TRBD1; CDR3 length: 14; clone size: once; V gene: TRBV2; J gene: TRBJ2-7; CDR3 DNA: TGTGCCAGCGTCCCCGGGACAGGCGGCCTCAAGCAGTACTTC; CDR3 protein: CASVPGTGGLKQYF
D gene: NA; CDR3 length: 15; clone size: NA; V gene: TRBV19; J gene: TRBJ1-2; CDR3 DNA: TGTGCCAGTAGTAAAGGGCGGACAGCTAACTATGGCTACACCTTC; CDR3 protein: CASSKGRTANYGYTF
D gene: TRBD1; CDR3 length: 14; clone size: NA; V gene: TRBV6-5; J gene: TRBJ1-6; CDR3 DNA: TGTGCCAGCAAGGCAGGGGGCTATAATTCACCCCTCCACTTT; CDR3 protein: CASKAGGYNSPLHF
D gene: TRBD2; CDR3 length: 16; clone size: NA; V gene: TRBV11-2; J gene: TRBJ2-1; CDR3 DNA: TGTGCCAGCAGCATCATACGGGGGGGGGCCGGTAATGAGCAGTTCTTC; CDR3 protein: CASSIIRGGAGNEQFF
D gene: NA; CDR3 length: 12; clone size: NA; V gene: TRBV10-3; J gene: TRBJ1-3; CDR3 DNA: TGTGCCATCCAGGGGACTGGAAACACCATATATTTT; CDR3 protein: CAIQGTGNTIYF
D gene: TRBD1; CDR3 length: 13; clone size: NA; V gene: TRBV2; J gene: TRBJ2-7; CDR3 DNA: TGTGCCAGCAGTCGGGCAGGGGGTGGCGAGCAGTACTTC; CDR3 protein: CASSRAGGGEQYF
D gene: NA; CDR3 length: 13; clone size: NA; V gene: TRBV6-1; J gene: TRBJ1-6; CDR3 DNA: TGTGCCAGCTCCTCGGGGGTCAAATCACCCCTCCACTTT; CDR3 protein: CASSSGVKSPLHF
D gene: NA; CDR3 length: 15; clone size: NA; V gene: TRBV6-6; J gene: TRBJ1-4; CDR3 DNA: TGTGCCAGCGGGATGGGGGGGGGAGGAGGTGAAAAACTGTTTTTT; CDR3 protein: CASGMGGGGGEKLFF
D gene: NA; CDR3 length: 17; clone size: once; V gene: TRBV7-9; J gene: TRBJ1-1; CDR3 DNA: TGTGCCAGCAGCTTAATAAAGAGCGGGTTCATGAACACTGAAGCTTTCTTT; CDR3 protein: CASSLIKSGFMNTEAFF
D gene: TRBD1; CDR3 length: 13; clone size: NA; V gene: TRBV19; J gene: TRBJ2-7; CDR3 DNA: TGTGCCAGTAGTATGTGGGACAGGGACGAGCAGTACTTC; CDR3 protein: CASSMWDRDEQYF
D gene: NA; CDR3 length: 19; clone size: NA; V gene: TRBV19; J gene: TRBJ1-2; CDR3 DNA: TGTGCCAGTAGTAGTTTCGGGCTCCAAGGAGGGGATACTAACTATGGCTACACCTTC; CDR3 protein: CASSSFGLQGGDTNYGYTF
D gene: NA; CDR3 length: 14; clone size: NA; V gene: TRBV5-1; J gene: TRBJ2-7; CDR3 DNA: TGCGCCAGCAGCCCAGGAGGGCAATTGTACAAGCAGTACTTC; CDR3 protein: CASSPGGQLYKQYF
D gene: NA; CDR3 length: 13; clone size: NA; V gene: TRBV19; J gene: TRBJ1-5; CDR3 DNA: TGTGCCAGTCGGGACCAGGGGTATCAGCCCCAGCATTTT; CDR3 protein: CASRDQGYQPQHF
D gene: TRBD2; CDR3 length: 16; clone size: once; V gene: TRBV10-3; J gene: TRBJ2-3; CDR3 DNA: TGTGCCATCAGTGTTGGTAGCGGGGGGGCCAGGGATACGCAGTATTTT; CDR3 protein: CAISVGSGGARDTQYF
D gene: TRBD2; CDR3 length: 14; clone size: NA; V gene: TRBV7-9; J gene: TRBJ2-5; CDR3 DNA: TGTGCCAGCAGCGAACAGCGGGGTAAAGAGAGCCAGTACTTC; CDR3 protein: CASSEQRGKESQYF
D gene: TRBD1; CDR3 length: 16; clone size: NA; V gene: TRBV29-1; J gene: TRBJ1-2; CDR3 DNA: TGCAGCGTTGATATGCGGGGACAGGGTCGCGGCTATGGCTACACCTTC; CDR3 protein: CSVDMRGQGRGYGYTF
D gene: NA; CDR3 length: 14; clone size: NA; V gene: TRBV2; J gene: TRBJ2-7; CDR3 DNA: TGTGCCAGCAGTGAGGGGCGGGGAGACTACGAGCAGTACTTC; CDR3 protein: CASSEGRGDYEQYF
D gene: NA; CDR3 length: 13; clone size: NA; V gene: TRBV19; J gene: TRBJ1-2; CDR3 DNA: TGTGCCAGTTCCCAGGGGCCAGGCTATGGCTACACCTTC; CDR3 protein: CASSQGPGYGYTF
D gene: NA; CDR3 length: 14; clone size: NA; V gene: TRBV7-6; J gene: TRBJ1-1; CDR3 DNA: TGTGCCAGCTTCGTAACTTACGGTAGCTCTGAAGCTTTCTTT; CDR3 protein: CASFVTYGSSEAFF
D gene: TRBD1; CDR3 length: 15; clone size: few; V gene: TRBV19; J gene: TRBJ2-2; CDR3 DNA: TGTGCCAGTAGTATACAGGGGGAAGGTACCGGGGAGCTGTTTTTT; CDR3 protein: CASSIQGEGTGELFF
D gene: NA; CDR3 length: 13; clone size: NA; V gene: TRBV7-6; J gene: TRBJ2-7; CDR3 DNA: TGTGCCAGCAGTTCTCGGTGGTCCTACGAGCAGTACTTC; CDR3 protein: CASSSRWSYEQYF
D gene: NA; CDR3 length: 17; clone size: NA; V gene: TRBV7-2; J gene: TRBJ2-2; CDR3 DNA: TGTGCCAGCAGCTCGTTCCCCAGAGGGAGATACACCGGGGAGCTGTTTTTT; CDR3 protein: CASSSFPRGRYTGELFF
D gene: NA; CDR3 length: 13; clone size: NA; V gene: TRBV14; J gene: TRBJ2-7; CDR3 DNA: TGTGCCAGCAGCCAAGATTCGGTCTACGAGCAGTACTTC; CDR3 protein: CASSQDSVYEQYF
D gene: TRBD1; CDR3 length: 15; clone size: NA; V gene: TRBV6-5; J gene: TRBJ2-7; CDR3 DNA: TGTGCCAGCAGTTACAACCGGGACAGGGTCTACGAGCAGTACTTC; CDR3 protein: CASSYNRDRVYEQYF
D gene: TRBD1; CDR3 length: 15; clone size: NA; V gene: TRBV5-1; J gene: TRBJ1-5; CDR3 DNA: TGCGCCAGCAGCTTGGGAGACAGGGGAGGACAGCCCCAGCATTTT; CDR3 protein: CASSLGDRGGQPQHF
D gene: TRBD1; CDR3 length: 14; clone size: NA; V gene: TRBV28; J gene: TRBJ1-4; CDR3 DNA: TGTGCCACCATAGAGGGGGCTACGAGGGAAAAACTGTTTTTT; CDR3 protein: CATIEGATREKLFF
D gene: NA; CDR3 length: 13; clone size: NA; V gene: TRBV2; J gene: TRBJ2-1; CDR3 DNA: TGTGCCGGACGGACTTACTCCTACAATGAGCAGTTCTTC; CDR3 protein: CAGRTYSYNEQFF